The sequence of this T cell receptor (beta chain) was determined in a study of T cells after yellow fever vaccination. In making TCR cDNA, 5'RACE template switching added a universal primer site and UMIs to it. A single record per CDR3 protein comes from TCRdb applying MiXCR to the 5' RACE reads. The sample carries 400,000 to 450,000 distinct CDR3 sequences, 15% to 20% recorded once. V lost 4 bases, J lost 5 bases, and 10 bases stayed unmatched. The CDR3 consists of 15 residues. CDR1 is LGHNA, CDR2 YNFKEQ, per germline. The chain links TRBV4-2 to TRBJ2-7, with TRBD1 matching over 8 bases. The starting material was PBMCs, obtained before the yellow fever booster vaccination. The TCR sequence derives from a man between 18 and 29 years old who received the YFV17D yellow fever vaccine. DNA of the CDR3: TGTGCCAGCAGCCTATCCGGGACAGGAAGTAACGAGCAGTACTTC. It codes for CASSLSGTGSNEQYF.